This entry features one T cell receptor beta chain sequence. A single count supports this clone. There is no known antigen for this receptor. There are no base qualities to consult, and no much larger clone falls within one base. This specimen comes from a study of cytomegalovirus exposure and HLA in healthy donors (TCRdb year 2017). About the full investigation: In an earlier analysis of 587 of the donors, 276 Gb of sequence data and some 120 million unique TCR beta sequences from roughly 180 million T cells were reported. About 330 gigabases of sequencing data and approximately 91 million unique TCR sequences made up an early release that covered under 750 HLA-typed donors. Of the roughly 400 genotyped donors, 65% to 90% were placed in the genetic ancestry cluster associated with self-reported Caucasian donors. The study aimed to test whether signatures of past pathogen exposure could be identified by cataloging public T cell receptors. The study used immunosequencing to profile the T cell repertoires of about 670 subjects and linked those repertoires to cytomegalovirus serostatus. In addition to the first cohort of 666 subjects, a separate validation cohort of under 150 different subjects was used. The study combined high-throughput TCR immunosequencing, statistical association of individual TCRs with disease status, and machine learning to predict cytomegalovirus infection status. In a later analysis, previously published TCR beta repertoires from roughly 710 donors were re-analyzed and high-resolution HLA genotyping was added so that TCR occurrence patterns could be studied. The later analysis used no new phenotypic data to find candidate immune exposures, relying instead on TCR beta sequences and their occurrence across donors. An earlier analysis of nearly 600 of the donors applied high-throughput TCR beta sequencing to assess whether each TCR beta V gene segment acted as functional or pseudogenic. Donor age, sex, ethnicity and CMV serostatus were collected together with the repertoire data. A later genetic analysis used genome-wide SNP genotypes for about 60% of the roughly 700 donors, treating that subset as a discovery cohort. All discovery cohort repertoires had been generated using a single sequencing platform. Class I and class II HLA loci were covered by the typing at four-digit resolution. The number of donors typed differed by locus, with about 629-640 for A, B, C, DRB1 and DQB1, roughly 520 for DQA1, about 610 for DPA1, and around 430 for DPB1. Four to six DR-DQ haplotypes were handled as single units for association and clustering because linkage in the cohort was strong. Among about 390 genotyped donors of the cohort, an average of 235,054 unique TCR beta nucleotide sequences were sequenced per donor, around 18% of them non-productive. General conclusions and limits of the study: An earlier analysis of some 590 of the donors showed that most TCR beta V segments appeared in productive rearrangements either about 87% or about 30% of the time, which broadly matched IMGT annotations. In a later analysis, HLA-associated TCR beta chains were found to be more clonally expanded and to have lower generation probabilities than equally common non-associated chains. HLA typing was unavailable for some donors at each locus, so association tests used only the typed subset. Because counts were too low, roughly 18 rarely observed V segments, including chromosome 9 orphons, were left out of the earlier analysis of over 550 of the donors. In this cohort, only TCR beta chains were sequenced, and detectable features were limited by the absence of alpha or paired-chain data. In both the original and validation cohorts, the classifier was reported to diagnose cytomegalovirus status with high specificity and sensitivity. A further reported finding was that TCR beta sequences accurately predicted the HLA-A and HLA-B alleles for most subjects in the first cohort. Correlated functional status among segregating V segments might be attributable to linkage disequilibrium, but an unknown experimental factor could not be ruled out. Compared with the approximately 600-donor mean, donors in an Asian-associated ancestry cluster had fewer N-insertions in productive TCRs, according to a later genetic analysis. The presence/absence analyses assumed that sequencing depth was roughly uniform across donors, and that assumption may not be true. In a later analysis, most CMV-associated TCR beta chains were found to appear HLA-restricted, with HLA associations seemingly driven largely by CMV exposure. Specific HLA alleles were associated with 15,000 to 20,000 TCR beta sequences at a false discovery rate of 0.05 in a later analysis. V-gene and J-gene trimming of TCR beta chains was associated with a missense DCLRE1C variant in a later genetic analysis, and the association was replicated in an independent cohort. A few of the identified cytomegalovirus-associated TCR beta chains were confirmed in vitro to be specific for cytomegalovirus antigens. The authors suggested that the approach could potentially be extended to other disease states and immunological phenotypes. A group of highly shared sequence variants was considered likely to be a technical artifact of the sequencing pipeline. While some public TCRs were present in many individuals, most TCR sequences turned up only very rarely across donors. A later analysis found that TCR association rates varied across HLA loci, with DRB1 alleles showing the most associated TCRs and HLA-C alleles the fewest. For the cohort, immune exposure information was limited to CMV serostatus. The study listed 170 or so TCR beta chains as associated with cytomegalovirus. Several of the top co-occurrence clusters appeared to be linked to parvovirus B19, influenza, CMV and Epstein-Barr virus, according to a later analysis. When HLA alleles, especially DR and DQ, strongly co-occurred, attributing TCR associations to individual alleles was difficult. Some IMGT-functional V segments, including TRBV6-2 and TRBV6-3, could not be distinguished by the 87-base-pair reads and were therefore excluded.

Library method: the immunoSEQ multiplex PCR assay. The multiplex PCR relied on a mix of 60 forward primers for TCR Vbeta segments and 13 reverse primers for TCR Jbeta segments. The CDR3 region of rearranged TCR beta genes was amplified from genomic DNA with a multiplex PCR assay. The Illumina HiSeq System was used to sequence the amplified TCR beta libraries as 87-base-pair reads. The published analysis was carried out like this. In a later analysis, roughly 80 million unique TCR beta chains were counted across the 650 to 750 repertoires, and some 10 million of these chains were shared by at least two donors. Raw reads were error-corrected and collapsed into unique sequences by a nearest-neighbor algorithm in which closely related sequences were merged to remove PCR and sequencing errors. CDR3 sequences were aligned to IMGT reference sequences to assign V, D and J gene segments. For a sequence to be retained, a match of at least six nucleotides to both a V gene segment and a J gene segment was required. A rearrangement counted as productive if the CDR3 had no stop codons and remained in frame with V and J, and every other rearrangement counted as non-productive. CDR3 was defined by IMGT convention, running from the second conserved V-encoded cysteine to the conserved J-encoded phenylalanine. The earlier analysis of about 610 of the donors excluded sequences that lacked an unambiguous match to a single V gene segment. An earlier analysis of fewer than 750 of the donors classified V segments as functional when productive rearrangements were above 56.7% and as segregating when the standard deviation between donors was above 5%. A statistical classification framework was developed to diagnose cytomegalovirus status using the catalog of TCR beta chain sequences. In a later analysis, V and J genes were assigned by comparing TCR nucleotide sequences against IMGT/GENE-DB human TR gene sequences. Using the TCRdist pipeline, a later analysis assigned CDR3 sequences along with most-parsimonious VDJ recombination scenarios. In a later analysis, every TCR beta chain was defined by the combination of its CDR3 amino acid sequence and its V-gene family, and reads without a unique V-gene family were dropped. As a way to deal with suspected cross-contamination and a sequencing artifact, a later analysis dropped roughly 620 nucleotide sequences that were highly shared and had low generation probability. In a later analysis, a clonal expansion index for each public chain was calculated from normalized within-repertoire ranks of inferred template counts. A later analysis computed generation probabilities with a VDJ recombination model fitted to out-of-frame rearrangements, and checked the results against IGoR. In a later analysis, TCR-TCR, TCR-HLA and TCR-CMV co-occurrence was scored with hypergeometric tests, and a repertoire-size bias correction was applied to TCR pairs. A later analysis estimated false discovery rates by permuting HLA or CMV assignments 20 times. In a later analysis, co-occurring TCRs were grouped using DBSCAN, and TCRdist sequence similarity was added for clustering within HLA-allele-positive subsets. Repertoires with fewer than 30,000 or more than 120,000 public chains were left out of co-occurrence clustering, as were roughly five repertoires with anomalous nucleotide sharing. TCRdb stores this immuneACCESS table with in-frame sequences only. Part of the clones is absent; in the studies checked, under half of the shortfall reflects unresolved V genes, and no reason is known for the rest. V and J calls and clone size are copied from that table; D and trimming were computed from the DNA. The sample table records tens of thousands of clones; 63% of these occur just once. Of the sample, approximately 15% falls within the top ten clones.

The cohort consisted of 600 or so healthy bone marrow donors. Cohort members were all nominally healthy when sampled, although unrecorded immune exposures were likely present. The donor was CMV seropositive and belonged to the group of 250 to 300 seropositive cohort members. A peripheral blood sample was provided by each donor, and peripheral blood mononuclear cells were used for TCR beta sequencing. The Qiagen DNeasy Blood Extraction Kit was used to extract genomic DNA from the blood cell samples. The CDR3, cysteine through phenylalanine, is 18 amino acids long. The kept DNA is CDR3 alone, 54 bases in frame from the first base. The germline V gene encodes CDR1 ENHRY and CDR2 SYGVKD. V is pruned by 8 bases and J by 0 bases, leaving 15 bases of the junction without a gene match.

The receptor was derived from a woman in her thirties or forties in good health and CMV-seropositive. Sequencing was done on a sample of PBMCs. The chain is made from TRBV10-3 and TRBJ1-5, and TRBD1 matches 8 of the central bases. The CDR3 loop reads CAIGGQGTDYYSNQPQHF. The DNA sequence follows: TGTGCCATCGGCGGACAGGGAACCGACTATTATAGCAATCAGCCCCAGCATTTT.